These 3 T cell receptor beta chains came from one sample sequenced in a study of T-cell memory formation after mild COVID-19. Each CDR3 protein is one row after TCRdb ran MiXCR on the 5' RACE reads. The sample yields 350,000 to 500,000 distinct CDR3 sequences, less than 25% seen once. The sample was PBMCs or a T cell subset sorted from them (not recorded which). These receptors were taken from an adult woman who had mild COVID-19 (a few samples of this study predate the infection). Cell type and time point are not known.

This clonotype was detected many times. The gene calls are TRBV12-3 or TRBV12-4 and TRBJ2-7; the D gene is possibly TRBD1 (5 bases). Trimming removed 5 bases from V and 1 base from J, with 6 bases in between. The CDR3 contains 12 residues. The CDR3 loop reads CASSDRSYEQYF. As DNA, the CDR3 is TGTGCCAGCAGTGACAGATCCTACGAGCAGTACTTC.

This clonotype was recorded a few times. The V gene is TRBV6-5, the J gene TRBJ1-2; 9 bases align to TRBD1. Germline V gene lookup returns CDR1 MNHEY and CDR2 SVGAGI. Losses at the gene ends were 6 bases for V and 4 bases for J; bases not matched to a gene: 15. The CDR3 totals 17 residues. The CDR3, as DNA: TGTGCCAGCAGCTCCACCACCGGGACAGGGTGGGGCTATGGCTACACCTTC. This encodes CASSSTTGTGWGYGYTF.

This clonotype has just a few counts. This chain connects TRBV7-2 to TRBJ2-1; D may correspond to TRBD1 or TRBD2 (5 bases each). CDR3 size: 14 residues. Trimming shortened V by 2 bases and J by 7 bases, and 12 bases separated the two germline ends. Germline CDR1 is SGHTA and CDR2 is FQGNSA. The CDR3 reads CASSLLQGENEQFF. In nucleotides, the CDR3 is TGTGCCAGCAGCTTATTGCAAGGGGAGAATGAGCAGTTCTTC.